This T cell receptor (beta chain) was found in a study of monozygotic twins with inflammatory bowel disease. Whole blood without T cell sorting served as the source of isolated total RNA. CDR3 size: 15 residues. The germline V gene has CDR1 SGHTA and CDR2 FQGTGA. cDNA synthesis was performed in eight separate reactions for each sample. UMIs that included a 6-nucleotide sample barcode were added by template switching, which took place during cDNA synthesis. TCRdb reprocessed the 5' RACE reads, with one entry per CDR3 protein and no DNA. This table holds some 150,000 distinct CDR3 sequences. This TCR was recovered from a human donor with ulcerative colitis or Crohn's disease, or a healthy co-twin of an affected twin (not recorded which). This sequence joins TRBV7-3 and TRBJ2-5; the TCRdb call, TRBD2, lacks DNA for checking. The sequenced material came from blood. CDR3 loop: CASSQSGGNQETQYF.